This TCR beta chain was captured by sequencing in a study of blood T cell repertoires in COVID-19. Assay used: immunoSEQ multiplex PCR; TCRdb lists only in-frame clones, some missing. In the table there are 250,000 to 350,000 clones, 65% to 90% of which are singletons. The germline V and J ends were trimmed by 6 bases and 1 base, with 16 bases remaining between them. Germline CDR1 reads SGHRS; CDR2 reads YFSETQ. This CDR3 comprises 15 residues. Sequenced: peripheral blood. The TCR sequence derives from a woman in her sixties or seventies with COVID-19, enrolled during active disease. The chain joins TRBV5-1 to TRBJ1-1; the D gene is possibly TRBD1 (6 bases). The CDR3 DNA sequence: TGCGCCAGCAACCCAGGGGCGATTGGGAACACTGAAGCTTTCTTT. Encoded protein: CASNPGAIGNTEAFF. Full variable domain (missing parts from reference TRBV5-1 and TRBJ1-1): KAGVTQTPRYLIKTRGQQVTLSCSPISGHRSVSWYQQTPGQGLQFLFEYFSETQRNKGNFPGRFSGRQFSNSRSEMNVSTLELGDSALYLCASNPGAIGNTEAFFGQGTRLTVV.